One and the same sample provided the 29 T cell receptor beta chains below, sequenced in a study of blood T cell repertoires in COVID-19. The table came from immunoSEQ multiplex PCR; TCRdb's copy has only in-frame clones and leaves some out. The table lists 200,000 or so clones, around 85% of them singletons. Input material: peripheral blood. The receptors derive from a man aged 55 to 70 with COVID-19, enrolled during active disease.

CDR3 sequence (DNA): TGTGCCAGCAGTTCTCGGACAGGGAAATATGGCTACACCTTC. Its protein product is CASSSRTGKYGYTF. The V gene is TRBV27, the J gene TRBJ1-2; TRBD1 matches 8 bases. The CDR3 is 14 amino acids. Per the germline V gene, CDR1 is MNHEY and CDR2 is SMNVEV (reference sequence). The J segment lost 5 bases and the V segment lost 4 bases, leaving 6 bases of the junction unmatched.

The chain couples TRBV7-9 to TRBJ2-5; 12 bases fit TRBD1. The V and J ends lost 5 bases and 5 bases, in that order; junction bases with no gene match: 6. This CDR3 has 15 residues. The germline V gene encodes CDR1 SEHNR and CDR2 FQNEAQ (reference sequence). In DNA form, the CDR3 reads TGTGCCAGCAGCCGGGGACAGGGGGCGTATGAGACCCAGTACTTC. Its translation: CASSRGQGAYETQYF.

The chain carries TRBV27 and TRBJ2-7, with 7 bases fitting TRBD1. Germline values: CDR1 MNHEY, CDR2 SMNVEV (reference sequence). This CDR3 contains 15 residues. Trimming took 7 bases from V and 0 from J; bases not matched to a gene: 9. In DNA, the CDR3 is TGTGCCAGCACGAGAAGGGGGCTCGTCTCCTACGAGCAGTACTTC. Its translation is CASTRRGLVSYEQYF.

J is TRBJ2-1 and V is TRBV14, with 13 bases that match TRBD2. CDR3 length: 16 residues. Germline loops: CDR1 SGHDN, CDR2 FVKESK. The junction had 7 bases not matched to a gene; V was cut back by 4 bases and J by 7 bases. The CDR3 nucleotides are TGTGCCAGCAGCCGGATGGTGGGACTAGCGGGAAATGAGCAGTTCTTC. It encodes CASSRMVGLAGNEQFF.

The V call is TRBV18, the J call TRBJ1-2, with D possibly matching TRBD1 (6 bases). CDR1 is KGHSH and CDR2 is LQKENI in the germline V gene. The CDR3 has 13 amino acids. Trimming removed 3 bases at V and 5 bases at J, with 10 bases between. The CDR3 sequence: CASSPAGAYGYTF. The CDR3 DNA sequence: TGTGCCAGCTCACCGGCAGGGGCTTATGGCTACACCTTC.

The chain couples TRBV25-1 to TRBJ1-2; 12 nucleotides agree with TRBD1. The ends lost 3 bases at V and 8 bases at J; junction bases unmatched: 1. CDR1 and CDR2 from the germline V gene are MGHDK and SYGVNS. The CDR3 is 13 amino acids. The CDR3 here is CASSDGTGGGYTF. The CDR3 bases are TGTGCCAGCAGTGACGGGACAGGGGGCGGCTACACCTTC.

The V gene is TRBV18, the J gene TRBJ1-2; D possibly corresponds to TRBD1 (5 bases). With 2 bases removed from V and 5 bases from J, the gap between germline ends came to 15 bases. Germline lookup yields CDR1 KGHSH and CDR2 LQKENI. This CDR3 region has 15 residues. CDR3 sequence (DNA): TGTGCCAGCTCACCAAGGTCAGGGATAGGGTATGGCTACACCTTC. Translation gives CASSPRSGIGYGYTF.

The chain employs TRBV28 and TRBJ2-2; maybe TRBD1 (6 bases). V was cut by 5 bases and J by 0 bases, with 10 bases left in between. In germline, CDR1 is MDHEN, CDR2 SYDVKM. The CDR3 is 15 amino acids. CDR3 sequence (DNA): TGTGCCAGCAGTGGGACACAAACGAACACCGGGGAGCTGTTTTTT. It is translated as CASSGTQTNTGELFF.

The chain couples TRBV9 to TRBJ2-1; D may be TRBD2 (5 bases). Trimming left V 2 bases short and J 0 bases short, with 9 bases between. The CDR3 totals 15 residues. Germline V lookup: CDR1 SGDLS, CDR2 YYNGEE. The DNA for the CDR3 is TGTGCCAGCAGCGTGGAGGATAGCTCCTACAATGAGCAGTTCTTC. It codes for CASSVEDSSYNEQFF.

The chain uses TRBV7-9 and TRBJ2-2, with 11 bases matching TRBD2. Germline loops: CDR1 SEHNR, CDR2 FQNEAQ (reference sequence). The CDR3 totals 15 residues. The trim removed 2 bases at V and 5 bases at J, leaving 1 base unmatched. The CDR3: CASSLTSGSTGELFF. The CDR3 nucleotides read TGTGCCAGCAGCTTAACTAGCGGGAGTACCGGGGAGCTGTTTTTT.

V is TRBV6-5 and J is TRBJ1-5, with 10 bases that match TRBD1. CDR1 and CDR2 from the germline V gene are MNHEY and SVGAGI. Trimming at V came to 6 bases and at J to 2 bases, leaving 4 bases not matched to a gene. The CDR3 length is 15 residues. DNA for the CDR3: TGTGCCAGCAGGGGGACAGGGGAGGGCAATCAGCCCCAGCATTTT. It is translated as CASRGTGEGNQPQHF.

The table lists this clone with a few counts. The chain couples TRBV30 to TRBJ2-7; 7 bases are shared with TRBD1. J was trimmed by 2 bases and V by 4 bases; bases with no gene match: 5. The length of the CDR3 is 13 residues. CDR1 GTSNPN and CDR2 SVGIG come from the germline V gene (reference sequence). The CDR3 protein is CAWTTGPTYEQYF. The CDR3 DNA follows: TGTGCCTGGACGACAGGGCCGACCTACGAGCAGTACTTC.

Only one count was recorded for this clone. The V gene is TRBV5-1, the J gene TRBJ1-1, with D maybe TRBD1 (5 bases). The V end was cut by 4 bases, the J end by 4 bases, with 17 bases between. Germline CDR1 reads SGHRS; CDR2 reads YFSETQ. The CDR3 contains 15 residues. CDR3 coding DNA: TGCGCCAGCAGCCCCGGCTGGAACGGGGGCACTGAAGCTTTCTTT. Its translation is CASSPGWNGGTEAFF.

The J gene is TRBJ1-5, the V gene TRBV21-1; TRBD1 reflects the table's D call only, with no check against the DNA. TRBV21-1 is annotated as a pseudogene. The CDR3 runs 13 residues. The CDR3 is CASSKQGPQPQHF. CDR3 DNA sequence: TGTGCCAGCAGCAAACAGGGTCCGCAGCCCCAGCATTTT.

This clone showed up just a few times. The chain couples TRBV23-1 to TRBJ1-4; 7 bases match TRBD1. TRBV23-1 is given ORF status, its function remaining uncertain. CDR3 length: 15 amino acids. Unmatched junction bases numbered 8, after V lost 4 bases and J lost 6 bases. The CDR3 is CASSRQGVWDEKLFF. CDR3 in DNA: TGCGCCAGCAGTCGCCAGGGGGTTTGGGATGAAAAACTGTTTTTT.

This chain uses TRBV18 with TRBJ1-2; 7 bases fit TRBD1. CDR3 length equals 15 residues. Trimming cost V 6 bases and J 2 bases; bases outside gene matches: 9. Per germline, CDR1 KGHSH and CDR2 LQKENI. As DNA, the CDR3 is TGTGCCAGCTCCCCAAACTTGGACAGGAACTATGGCTACACCTTC. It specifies CASSPNLDRNYGYTF.

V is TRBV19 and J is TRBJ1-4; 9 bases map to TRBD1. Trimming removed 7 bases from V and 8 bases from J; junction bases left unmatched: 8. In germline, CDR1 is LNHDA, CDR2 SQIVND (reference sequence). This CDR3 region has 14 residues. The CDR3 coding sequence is TGTGCCAGTACTATCAGGACAGGGGCCGAAAAACTGTTTTTT. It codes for CASTIRTGAEKLFF.

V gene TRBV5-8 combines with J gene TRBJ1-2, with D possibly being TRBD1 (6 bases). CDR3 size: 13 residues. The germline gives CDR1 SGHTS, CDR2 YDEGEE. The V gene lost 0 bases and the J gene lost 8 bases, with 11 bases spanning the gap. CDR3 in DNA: TGTGCCAGCAGCTTGGGGGGGCCCAAAGGCTACACCTTC. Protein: CASSLGGPKGYTF. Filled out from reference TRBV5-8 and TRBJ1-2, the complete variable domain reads EAGVTQSPTHLIKTRGQQATLRCSPISGHTSVYWYQQALGLGLQFLLWYDEGEERNRGNFPPRFSGRQFPNYSSELNVNALELEDSALYLCASSLGGPKGYTFGSGTRLTVV.

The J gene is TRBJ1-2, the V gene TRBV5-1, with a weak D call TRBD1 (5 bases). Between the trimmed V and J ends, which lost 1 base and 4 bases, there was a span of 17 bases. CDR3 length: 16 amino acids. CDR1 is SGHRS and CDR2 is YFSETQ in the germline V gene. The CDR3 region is CASSLSRGEASYGYTF. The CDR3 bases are TGCGCCAGCAGCTTGAGTCGGGGGGAAGCGTCCTATGGCTACACCTTC.

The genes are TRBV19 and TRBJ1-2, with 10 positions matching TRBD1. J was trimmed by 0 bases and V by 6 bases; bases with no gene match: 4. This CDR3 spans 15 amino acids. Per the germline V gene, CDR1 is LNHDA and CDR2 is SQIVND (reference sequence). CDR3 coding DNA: TGTGCCAGTAGGACAGGGGGCGCCCCTAACTATGGCTACACCTTC. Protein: CASRTGGAPNYGYTF.

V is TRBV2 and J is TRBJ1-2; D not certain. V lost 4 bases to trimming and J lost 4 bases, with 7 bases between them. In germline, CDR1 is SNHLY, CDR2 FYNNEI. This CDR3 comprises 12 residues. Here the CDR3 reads CASSGGSYGYTF. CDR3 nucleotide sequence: TGTGCCAGCAGTGGAGGTTCCTATGGCTACACCTTC.

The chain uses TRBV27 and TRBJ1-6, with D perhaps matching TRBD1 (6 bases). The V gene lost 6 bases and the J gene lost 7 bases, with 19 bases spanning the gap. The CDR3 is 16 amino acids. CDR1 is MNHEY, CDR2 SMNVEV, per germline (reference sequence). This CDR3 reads CASRQPPRGSNSPLHF. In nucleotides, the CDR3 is TGTGCCAGCAGGCAACCCCCCAGGGGTTCGAATTCACCCCTCCACTTT.

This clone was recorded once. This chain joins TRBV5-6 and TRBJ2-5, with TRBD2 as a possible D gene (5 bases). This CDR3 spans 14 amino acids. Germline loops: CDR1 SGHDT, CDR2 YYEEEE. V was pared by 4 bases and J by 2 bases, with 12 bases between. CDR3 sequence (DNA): TGTGCCAGCAGCGGAACCGGGATGCAAGAGACCCAGTACTTC. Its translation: CASSGTGMQETQYF.

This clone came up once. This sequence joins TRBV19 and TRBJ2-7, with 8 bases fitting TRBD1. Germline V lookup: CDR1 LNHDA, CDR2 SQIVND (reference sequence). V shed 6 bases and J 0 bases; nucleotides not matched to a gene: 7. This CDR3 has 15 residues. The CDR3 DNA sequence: TGTGCCAGTAGACCACGGACAGGGAGCTCCTACGAGCAGTACTTC. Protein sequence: CASRPRTGSSYEQYF.

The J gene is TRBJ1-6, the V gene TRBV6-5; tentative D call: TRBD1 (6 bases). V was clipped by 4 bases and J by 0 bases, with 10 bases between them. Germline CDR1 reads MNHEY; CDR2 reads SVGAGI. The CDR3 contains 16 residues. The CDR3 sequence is CASSSGQSSYNSPLHF. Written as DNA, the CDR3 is TGTGCCAGCAGTTCCGGACAGAGCTCCTATAATTCACCCCTCCACTTT.

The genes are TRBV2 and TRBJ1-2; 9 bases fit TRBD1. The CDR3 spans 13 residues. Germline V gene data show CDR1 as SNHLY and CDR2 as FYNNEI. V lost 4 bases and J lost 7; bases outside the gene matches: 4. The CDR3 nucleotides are TGTGCCAGCAGTGGGACAGGGGTAACTGGCTACACCTTC. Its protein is CASSGTGVTGYTF.

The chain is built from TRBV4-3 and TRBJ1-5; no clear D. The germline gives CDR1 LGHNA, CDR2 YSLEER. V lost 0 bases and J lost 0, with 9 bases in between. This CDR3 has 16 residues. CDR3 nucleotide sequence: TGCGCCAGCAGCCAAGATCGTTCTTATAGCAATCAGCCCCAGCATTTT. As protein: CASSQDRSYSNQPQHF.

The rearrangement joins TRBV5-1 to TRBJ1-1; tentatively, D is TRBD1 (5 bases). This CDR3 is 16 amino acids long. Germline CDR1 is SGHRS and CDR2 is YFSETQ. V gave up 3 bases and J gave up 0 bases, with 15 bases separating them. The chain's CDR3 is CASSSGGGALNTEAFF. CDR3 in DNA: TGCGCCAGCAGCTCTGGCGGAGGGGCACTGAACACTGAAGCTTTCTTT.

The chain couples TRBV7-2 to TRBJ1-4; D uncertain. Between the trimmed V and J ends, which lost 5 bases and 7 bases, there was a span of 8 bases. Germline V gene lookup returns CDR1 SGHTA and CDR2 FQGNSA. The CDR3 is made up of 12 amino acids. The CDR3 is CASSRRGEKLFF. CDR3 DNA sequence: TGTGCCAGCAGCCGCAGAGGTGAAAAACTGTTTTTT.